This T cell receptor beta chain is drawn from a study of Ad26.COV2.S vaccination and SARS-CoV-2 variants. Clones were read by immunoSEQ multiplex PCR, and TCRdb kept only the in-frame ones, dropping some. The table lists roughly 320,000 clones, around four fifths of them singletons. This clone was counted between two and nine times. Documented treatment: 19 received Ad26.COV2.S at low or high dose, single or two shots; 5 received placebo; per-sample allocation not given. Samples analyzed were those drawn on day 63 after the first vaccine or placebo injection. This sequence originates from a person between 18 and 60 years old who received the Ad26.COV2.S COVID-19 vaccine or a placebo. The sequenced sample was peripheral blood, obtained in a trial of Ad26.COV2.S vaccine versus placebo.

CDR3 DNA: TGTGCCAGCAGTGAAACAGAACTCGATAACTATGGCTACACCTTC. This encodes CASSETELDNYGYTF. The chain combines TRBV6-1 with TRBJ1-2; no clear D gene. The CDR3 is 15 amino acids. Per germline, CDR1 MNHNS and CDR2 SASEGT. Trimming left V 2 bases short and J 1 base short, with 11 bases between.